This T cell receptor beta chain appears in the sequencing data of a study of OX40 agonist ivuxolimab in advanced cancers. Overall study: The patients got ivuxolimab, which is an agonistic anti-OX40 (CD134) antibody.

Clones were read by immunoSEQ multiplex PCR, and TCRdb kept only the in-frame ones, dropping some. Of under 75,000 clones listed, 80% to 90% are singletons. Patients with autoimmune history or systemic immunosuppression were excluded. Study results and caveats: Expanded clones were, on average, more numerous in CD8+ T cells than in CD4+. By week 6 at 0.1 to 3.0 mg/kg, blood CD4+ and CD8+ T cells had expanded clonally.

Notes on this clone: Its cognate antigen is unknown.

This CDR3 contains 14 residues. Per germline, CDR1 SGHRS and CDR2 YFSETQ. Trimming removed 6 bases from V and 4 bases from J; junction bases left unmatched: 6. This sequence was found in an adult with an advanced solid tumor such as melanoma, head and neck, liver or kidney cancer. The sample in question was CD4+ or CD8+ T cells sorted from blood, obtained in a trial of the OX40 agonist ivuxolimab. The rearrangement joins TRBV5-1 to TRBJ2-7, with TRBD2 identical over 11 bases. The CDR3 region has the DNA TGCGCCAGCAAGACTAGCGGGGACGTTTACGAGCAGTACTTC. It is translated as CASKTSGDVYEQYF. Complete variable domain (other parts from reference TRBV5-1 and TRBJ2-7): KAGVTQTPRYLIKTRGQQVTLSCSPISGHRSVSWYQQTPGQGLQFLFEYFSETQRNKGNFPGRFSGRQFSNSRSEMNVSTLELGDSALYLCASKTSGDVYEQYFGPGTRLTVT.